Each of the 25 T cell receptor beta chains below was sequenced from the same sample in a study of blood T cell repertoires in COVID-19. Method: immunoSEQ multiplex PCR; TCRdb's copy keeps in-frame clones and lacks some. The table lists 130,000 to 150,000 clones, approximately 80% of them singletons. Sequencing input: peripheral blood. The receptor set was obtained from a woman of 80 years or more in a cohort sampled during active or convalescent COVID-19.

The chain employs TRBV5-1 and TRBJ2-4; 9 bases match TRBD1. This CDR3 region has 13 residues. The junction had 7 bases not matched to a gene; V was cut back by 6 bases and J by 9 bases. Germline V gives CDR1 SGHRS, CDR2 YFSETQ. CDR3 in DNA: TGCGCCAGCAAGCCGGGACAGGGCGGCATTCAGTACTTC. Residues: CASKPGQGGIQYF.

The rearrangement links TRBV19 to TRBJ2-7, with a weak D call TRBD2 (8 bases). The CDR3 has 14 residues. V lost 7 bases and J lost 5, with 18 bases in between. The germline gives CDR1 LNHDA, CDR2 SQIVND (reference sequence). This chain's CDR3 is CASKNPGGGHEQYF. In DNA, the CDR3 is TGTGCCAGTAAGAACCCGGGAGGGGGCCACGAGCAGTACTTC.

The rearrangement uses TRBV11-3 and TRBJ2-2, with TRBD2 identical over 14 bases. The ends lost 8 bases at V and 1 base at J; junction bases unmatched: 12. The CDR3 has 19 residues. From germline, CDR1 is SGHNT and CDR2 YENEEA. The CDR3 here is CASAVRTTSGGVNTGELFF. The CDR3 nucleotides read TGTGCCAGCGCAGTCCGAACGACTAGCGGGGGGGTGAACACCGGGGAGCTGTTTTTT.

The genes are TRBV11-3 and TRBJ2-7; 8 bases agree with TRBD1. This CDR3 has 14 residues. Germline V lookup: CDR1 SGHNT, CDR2 YENEEA. V lost 2 bases, J lost 3 bases, and 3 bases stayed unmatched. This chain's CDR3 is CASSLSGQDYEQYF. In nucleotides, the CDR3 is TGTGCCAGCAGCTTATCGGGACAGGACTACGAGCAGTACTTC.

The J gene is TRBJ1-3, the V gene TRBV14; possible D gene TRBD1, 6 bases. With 4 bases removed from V and 1 base from J, the gap between germline ends came to 17 bases. Per the germline V gene, CDR1 is SGHDN and CDR2 is FVKESK. The CDR3 runs to 17 residues. DNA of the CDR3: TGTGCCAGCAGCCTCAACAGGGATAGTAGGTCTGGAAACACCATATATTTT. Translated, it gives CASSLNRDSRSGNTIYF.

This chain links TRBV5-5 with TRBJ2-7; D is unclear. This CDR3 is built from 13 residues. V dropped 2 bases and J dropped 2 bases, with 8 bases sitting between them. Looked up from germline, CDR1 is SGHKS and CDR2 is YYEKEE (reference sequence). In DNA form, the CDR3 reads TGTGCCAGCAGCTTACCGGGTCCCTACGAGCAGTACGTC. Residues: CASSLPGPYEQYV.

J is TRBJ1-2 and V is TRBV7-9; D is perhaps TRBD1 (5 bases). V lost 4 bases to trimming and J lost 7 bases, with 13 bases between them. Germline V gene data show CDR1 as SEHNR and CDR2 as FQNEAQ (reference sequence). This CDR3 contains 13 residues. CDR3 nucleotides: TGTGCCAGCAGCTCCCGGGGGGTAGGTGGCTACACCTTC. It yields the protein CASSSRGVGGYTF.

This clone came up once. The chain is built from TRBV2 and TRBJ2-5; 14 bases map to TRBD2. J lost 4 bases, V lost 7 bases, and 11 bases had no gene match. Germline V gene data show CDR1 as SNHLY and CDR2 as FYNNEI. The length of the CDR3 is 17 residues. This chain's CDR3 is CASKVRPGTSGGETQYF. The DNA of the CDR3 is TGTGCCAGCAAAGTGAGACCCGGGACTAGCGGGGGAGAGACCCAGTACTTC.

The chain has TRBV3-1 (or the pseudogene TRBV3-2) and TRBJ1-1; TRBD1 is a possible D gene (5 bases). Germline-derived CDR1 and CDR2 are LGHDT and YNNKEL (reference sequence). This CDR3 comprises 12 residues. V was cut by 1 base and J by 9 bases, with 9 bases left in between. The CDR3 protein is CASSQGGRQAFF. The CDR3 DNA is TGTGCCAGCAGCCAAGGGGGCAGGCAAGCTTTCTTT.

V gene TRBV7-8 combines with J gene TRBJ2-7; 8 bases are a match to TRBD2. With V trimmed by 1 base and J by 0 bases, 2 bases remained unmatched. The length of the CDR3 is 15 residues. The germline CDR1 and CDR2 sequences are SGHVS and FQNEAQ. The CDR3 DNA is TGTGCCAGCAGCTTAGTGAGCGGGAGCTCCTACGAGCAGTACGTC. Protein sequence: CASSLVSGSSYEQYV.

The chain links TRBV5-1 to TRBJ2-2; 10 positions match TRBD1. The CDR3 runs to 16 residues. J gave up 4 bases and V 1 base, and 4 bases lay outside the gene matches. Per germline, CDR1 SGHRS and CDR2 YFSETQ. The DNA of the CDR3 is TGCGCCAGCAGCTTGATGGGACAGGGGCTCACCGGGGAGCTGTTTTTT. Protein sequence: CASSLMGQGLTGELFF.

The J gene is TRBJ1-2, the V gene TRBV2; perhaps TRBD1 as D (6 bases). The CDR3 runs to 15 residues. The V and J ends lost 7 bases and 4 bases respectively, with 19 bases between them. Germline CDR1 and CDR2: SNHLY and FYNNEI. The CDR3 sequence is CASNRDRSETYGYTF. CDR3 coding DNA: TGTGCCAGCAACAGAGACAGGTCCGAGACCTATGGCTACACCTTC.

The chain recombines TRBV11-2 with TRBJ1-3; TRBD1 aligns across 7 bases. V dropped 5 bases and J dropped 0; count of bases not matched to a gene: 4. From germline, CDR1 is SGHAT and CDR2 FQNNGV. This CDR3 contains 15 residues. The chain's CDR3 is CASSRGTDSGNTIYF. CDR3 DNA: TGTGCCAGCAGCAGGGGGACAGACTCTGGAAACACCATATATTTT.

The rearrangement links TRBV7-2 to TRBJ1-2; D may be TRBD1 (5 bases). Looked up from germline, CDR1 is SGHTA and CDR2 is FQGNSA. The V end lost 1 base, the J end lost 2 bases, and 14 bases lay between the germline ends. The CDR3 totals 16 residues. The CDR3 bases are TGTGCCAGCAGCTTAGATAGTTCAGGGATCAACTATGGCTACACCTTC. It specifies CASSLDSSGINYGYTF.

The CDR3 protein is CASGLIGVGGYTF. In DNA, the CDR3 is TGTGCTAGTGGTTTGATCGGGGTCGGAGGCTACACCTTC. The V call is TRBV12-5, the J call TRBJ1-2; D not resolved. Germline CDR1 LGHNT, CDR2 FRNRAP. CDR3 length equals 13 residues. V was cut by 2 bases and J by 8 bases, with 12 bases left in between. Together with reference TRBV12-5 and TRBJ1-2, the CDR3 gives the full variable domain: DARVTQTPRHKVTEMGQEVTMRCQPILGHNTVFWYRQTMMQGLELLAYFRNRAPLDDSGMPKDRFSAEMPDATLATLKIQPSEPRDSAVYFCASGLIGVGGYTFGSGTRLTVV.

The chain combines TRBV28 with TRBJ1-2; 7 positions agree with TRBD1. The CDR3 extends over 14 amino acids. Germline trimming cut 7 bases from V and 8 bases from J; bases unmatched to any gene: 13. CDR1 is MDHEN, CDR2 SYDVKM, per germline. This CDR3 reads CASTLDRAGRGYTF. DNA for the CDR3: TGTGCCAGCACCCTAGACAGGGCTGGTCGGGGCTACACCTTC.

This chain connects TRBV6-6 to TRBJ2-2; 8 positions match TRBD1. The length of the CDR3 is 14 residues. The germline gives CDR1 MNHNY, CDR2 SVGAGI (reference sequence). V lost 5 bases to trimming and J lost 7 bases; unmatched junction nucleotides: 6. CDR3 sequence (DNA): TGTGCCAGCAGTCGGACAGGGTCGGACGGGGAGCTGTTTTTT. Protein: CASSRTGSDGELFF.

The DNA for the CDR3 is TGTGCCAGTACGCGGGACAGGGTCTCTGACGAGCAGTACTTC. Protein sequence: CASTRDRVSDEQYF. The rearrangement uses TRBV2 and TRBJ2-7; 9 bases are a match to TRBD1. V lost 9 bases, J lost 5 bases, and 11 bases stayed unmatched. From germline, CDR1 is SNHLY and CDR2 FYNNEI. This CDR3 comprises 14 residues.

The CDR3 region is CASSLYRDTQYF. DNA of the CDR3: TGCGCCAGCAGCTTATACCGGGATACGCAGTATTTT. The chain joins TRBV5-1 to TRBJ2-3; D is undetermined. This CDR3 has 12 amino acids. Trimming stripped 2 bases from V and 6 bases from J, with 7 bases between. Per the germline V gene, CDR1 is SGHRS and CDR2 is YFSETQ.

This sequence joins TRBV24-1 and TRBJ2-1, with D possibly TRBD2 on 6 matching bases. Trimming removed 9 bases from V and 6 bases from J, with 11 bases in between. The germline gives CDR1 KGHDR, CDR2 SFDVKD. The CDR3 consists of 12 residues. The CDR3 reads CATSYGGNEQFF. The CDR3 bases are TGTGCCACCTCGTACGGGGGCAATGAGCAGTTCTTC.

This rearrangement joins TRBV7-9 to TRBJ1-4; 7 bases agree with TRBD1. The CDR3 runs 15 residues. Unmatched junction bases numbered 11, after V lost 5 bases and J lost 8 bases. Germline V gives CDR1 SEHNR, CDR2 FQNEAQ (reference sequence). CDR3 coding DNA: TGTGCCAGCAGCAACAGGGGCCGGGCGCGGGAAAAACTGTTTTTT. The encoded protein is CASSNRGRAREKLFF.

CDR3 nucleotides: TGTGCCAGCAGGTGGACAGACCCGAACACTGAAGCTTTCTTT. Residues: CASRWTDPNTEAFF. This chain joins TRBV6-5 and TRBJ1-1; a weak D match, TRBD1 (6 bases). Germline loops: CDR1 MNHEY, CDR2 SVGAGI. V shed 6 bases and J shed 1 base, with 12 bases lying between them. The CDR3 sequence is 14 residues long.

This clone was seen only once. This chain links TRBV12-3 or TRBV12-4 with TRBJ1-2; a possible D gene is TRBD1 (5 bases). The CDR3 consists of 13 residues. V gave up 6 bases and J gave up 5 bases, with 13 bases separating them. The CDR3 sequence is CASRGGMEYGYTF. The DNA of the CDR3 is TGTGCCAGCAGGGGGGGGATGGAGTATGGCTACACCTTC.

The chain couples TRBV7-2 to TRBJ2-1, with 10 positions matching TRBD2. CDR1 and CDR2 (germline): SGHTA, FQGNSA. V lost 3 bases and J lost 7; bases outside the gene matches: 12. The CDR3 runs 17 residues. The CDR3 here is CASSLGVASGGQNEQFF. DNA for the CDR3: TGTGCCAGCAGCTTGGGGGTGGCTAGCGGGGGACAGAATGAGCAGTTCTTC.

V gene TRBV18 combines with J gene TRBJ2-5; maybe TRBD1 (7 bases). V lost 2 bases and J lost 5, with 18 bases in between. The V gene's germline CDR1 is KGHSH and CDR2 LQKENI. The CDR3 loop spans 16 amino acids. CDR3 DNA sequence: TGTGCCAGCTCACCATTGAGGGGGCCCCGGGAGGAGACCCAGTACTTC. Amino acids: CASSPLRGPREETQYF.